These 10 T cell receptor beta chains were all obtained from the same sample, sequenced in a study of blood T cell repertoires in COVID-19. Clones were sequenced by immunoSEQ multiplex PCR, and TCRdb holds only the in-frame ones, with some missing. The data show about 140,000 clones, approximately 84% seen once. The source material was PBMCs or T cells enriched from blood (not recorded which). The receptors were sampled from a woman in her 50s with acute COVID-19.

This clone was seen only once. The chain is built from TRBV5-8 and TRBJ1-5, with a weak D call TRBD1 (5 bases). Germline CDR1 is SGHTS and CDR2 is YDEGEE. V gave up 5 bases and J gave up 5 bases, with 11 bases separating them. The CDR3 covers 13 residues. The CDR3 here is CASSRQTHQPQHF. The DNA for the CDR3 is TGTGCCAGCAGTCGACAGACCCATCAGCCCCAGCATTTT.

A few counts support this clone. Written as DNA, the CDR3 is TGTGCCTGGAGCCGGCAGGGTGGCGCTTTCTTT. This sequence encodes CAWSRQGGAFF. This sequence joins TRBV30 and TRBJ1-1, with D maybe TRBD1 (5 bases). This CDR3 has 11 residues. CDR1 and CDR2 (germline): GTSNPN, SVGIG (reference sequence). V was pared by 3 bases and J by 11 bases, with 13 bases between.

V and J are TRBV21-1 and TRBJ1-6; whether TRBD1, the table's D call, matches the DNA was not checked. TRBV21-1 is given as a pseudogene. There are 17 residues in the CDR3. In DNA form, the CDR3 reads TGTGCCAGCATCCCGTACCCCGGGACACGGGATAATTCACCCCTCCACTTT. Amino acid sequence: CASIPYPGTRDNSPLHF.

The gene calls are TRBV9 and TRBJ2-7, with 9 bases identical to TRBD1. The CDR3 sequence is 14 residues long. Germline V lookup: CDR1 SGDLS, CDR2 YYNGEE. The V gene end was trimmed by 4 bases and the J gene end by 2 bases; junction bases not matched to a gene: 4. The CDR3 sequence is CASSLGQGTYEQYF. CDR3 sequence (DNA): TGTGCCAGCAGCCTCGGACAGGGGACCTACGAGCAGTACTTC.

This chain joins TRBV20-1 and TRBJ1-3, with D possibly being TRBD1 (5 bases). This CDR3 contains 15 residues. V gave up 3 bases and J gave up 8 bases, with 20 bases separating them. Germline values: CDR1 DFQATT, CDR2 SNEGSKA (reference sequence). This CDR3 is CSASRGQITSDTIYF. The CDR3 region has the DNA TGCAGTGCTAGTAGGGGCCAGATCACGTCGGACACCATATATTTT.

The chain employs TRBV6-5 and TRBJ2-5; D may be TRBD1 (5 bases). This CDR3 region has 15 residues. Trimming took off 2 bases at V and 7 bases at J, with 17 bases between the two ends. Germline CDR1 and CDR2: MNHEY and SVGAGI. CDR3 amino acids: CASSYSQGAMGTQYF. The CDR3 DNA sequence: TGTGCCAGCAGTTACAGTCAAGGGGCGATGGGGACCCAGTACTTC.

V usage is TRBV4-2 and J usage is TRBJ1-2; 10 bases line up with TRBD1. The CDR3 extends over 18 amino acids. The germline CDR1 and CDR2 sequences are LGHNA and YNFKEQ. The ends lost 6 bases at V and 4 bases at J; junction bases unmatched: 17. The CDR3 nucleotides read TGTGCCAGCAGTCAGAGCTCCGGGACAGGGGATCTTAGCTATGGCTACACCTTC. Translated, it gives CASSQSSGTGDLSYGYTF.

This chain uses TRBV21-1 with TRBJ1-1; TRBD1, the D gene given by the table, was not confirmed from the DNA. TRBV21-1 is noted as a pseudogene. The length of the CDR3 is 13 residues. The CDR3 DNA follows: TGTGCCAGAGGGACAGGCAAGAACACTGAAGCTTTCTTT. Translating it yields CARGTGKNTEAFF.

This clone was observed once. The V call is TRBV27, the J call TRBJ2-7; 11 bases agree with TRBD2. V dropped 5 bases and J dropped 1; count of bases not matched to a gene: 7. This CDR3 is 16 amino acids long. Germline CDR1 reads MNHEY; CDR2 reads SMNVEV (reference sequence). This chain's CDR3 is CASSTRLAGFSYEQYF. CDR3 nucleotide sequence: TGTGCCAGCAGTACCCGACTAGCGGGATTTTCCTACGAGCAGTACTTC.

The chain employs TRBV24-1 and TRBJ2-2, with 8 nucleotides matching TRBD2. Germline CDR1 and CDR2: KGHDR and SFDVKD. The CDR3 totals 16 residues. V lost 2 bases to trimming and J lost 3 bases; unmatched junction nucleotides: 4. CDR3 DNA sequence: TGTGCCACCAGTGATTCCGGGCGGGGGGACACCGGGGAGCTGTTTTTT. Its protein product is CATSDSGRGDTGELFF.